This is a list of T cell receptor beta chains from one sample in a study of memory CD4+ T cells and cytomegalovirus serostatus. Measured with immunoSEQ multiplex PCR; TCRdb has only the in-frame clones, and not every one. Seen here are around 61,000 clones, roughly 82% observed once, and the top ten hold around 0.43%. The sample was memory CD4+ T cells from blood. These receptor sequences come from an adult in good health and CMV-seronegative. CDR3s include the opening cysteine and the closing phenylalanine or tryptophan. D genes are given only for firm matches. Where a row states a size, it is once, few, many or the class of an expanded clone; other rows omit it.

CASSILATGGETQYF,TGTGCCAGTAGTATCCTGGCTACAGGGGGGGAGACCCAGTACTTC,TRBJ2-5,TRBV19,-,TRBD1
CASSQGYLAGRASTDTQYF,TGCGCCAGCAGCCAAGGATACCTAGCGGGGCGAGCTAGCACAGATACGCAGTATTTT,TRBJ2-3,TRBV4-1,-,TRBD2
CASSRQGPGELFF,TGTGCCAGTAGTAGACAGGGCCCCGGGGAGCTGTTTTTT,TRBJ2-2,TRBV19,-,TRBD1
CASRQGLQSTQHF,TGCGCCAGCAGGCAGGGACTCCAGAGTACCCAGCATTTT,TRBJ1-5,TRBV10-1,few,-
CASSEGSKETQYF,TGTGCCAGCAGTGAAGGGTCTAAAGAGACCCAGTACTTC,TRBJ2-5,TRBV2,-,-
CASSPGQGSSGANVLTF,TGCGCCAGCAGCCCGGGACAGGGGAGCTCTGGGGCCAACGTCCTGACTTTC,TRBJ2-6,TRBV4-3,-,TRBD1
CASRSMGLAGGVGRGQYF,TGTGCCAGCAGATCAATGGGACTAGCGGGTGGGGTGGGGCGAGGGCAGTACTTC,TRBJ2-7,TRBV28,few,TRBD2
CASRDRSNTEAFF,TGTGCCAGCAGGGACAGATCGAACACTGAAGCTTTCTTT,TRBJ1-1,TRBV6-4,-,-
CSAGTLHF,TGCAGTGCAGGAACCCTCCACTTT,TRBJ1-6,TRBV20-1,-,-
CASSDSHEQYF,TGTGCCAGCAGTGACAGCCACGAGCAGTACTTC,TRBJ2-7,TRBV2,-,-
CASSHMRGSDTQYF,TGCGCCAGCAGCCATATGCGGGGGTCAGATACGCAGTATTTT,TRBJ2-3,TRBV4-1,-,TRBD2
CASSPMLGPQGGYTF,TGTGCCAGCAGCCCTATGCTAGGGCCCCAGGGAGGCTACACCTTC,TRBJ1-2,TRBV7-3,-,-
CATREGGWNTEAFF,TGTGCCACGCGGGAGGGGGGGTGGAACACTGAAGCTTTCTTT,TRBJ1-1,TRBV6-5,-,-
CASSLARAGGYNEQFF,TGTGCCAGCAGCTTAGCTCGAGCGGGGGGATACAATGAGCAGTTCTTC,TRBJ2-1,TRBV7-2,-,TRBD2
CASSLEMSLTYGYTF,TGTGCCAGCAGCTTAGAAATGAGCCTCACCTATGGCTACACCTTC,TRBJ1-2,TRBV11-2,-,-
CASSFDRTLAFF,TGTGCCAGCAGTTTCGACAGGACACTAGCTTTCTTT,TRBJ1-1,TRBV2,few,-
CASSARGMLSEQYF,TGTGCCAGCAGTGCTAGGGGGATGCTTAGCGAGCAGTACTTC,TRBJ2-7,TRBV27,-,-
CAWRHRGRYEQYF,TGTGCCTGGAGGCACAGGGGGCGATACGAGCAGTACTTC,TRBJ2-7,TRBV30,few,TRBD1
CASSSPGQRHAGELFF,TGTGCCAGCAGCTCACCGGGACAGCGGCACGCCGGGGAGCTGTTTTTT,TRBJ2-2,TRBV7-8,few,TRBD1
CASSQESRSLGYGYTF,TGCGCCAGCAGCCAAGAATCCAGGTCGTTGGGCTATGGCTACACCTTC,TRBJ1-2,TRBV4-3,-,-
CASSLRGAVSTDTQYF,TGTGCCAGCAGCTTAAGGGGAGCGGTTAGCACAGATACGCAGTATTTT,TRBJ2-3,TRBV7-3,-,-
CASSRSGTDNQPQHF,TGTGCCAGCAGTAGGTCCGGGACTGACAATCAGCCCCAGCATTTT,TRBJ1-5,TRBV2,-,-
CAWRVGSSGANVLTF,TGTGCCTGGAGGGTGGGGAGCTCTGGGGCCAACGTCCTGACTTTC,TRBJ2-6,TRBV30,-,-
CASMHWDTGELFF,TGTGCCAGCATGCATTGGGACACCGGGGAGCTGTTTTTT,TRBJ2-2,TRBV28,-,-
CASSLIGGAGTDTQYF,TGTGCCAGCAGCTTGATTGGGGGCGCGGGCACAGATACGCAGTATTTT,TRBJ2-3,TRBV5-4,few,-
CASSRGGEGGETQYF,TGCGCCAGCAGCAGAGGTGGGGAGGGGGGAGAGACCCAGTACTTC,TRBJ2-5,TRBV4-3,-,-
CAGKGPNTGELFF,TGTGCCGGCAAGGGGCCGAACACCGGGGAGCTGTTTTTT,TRBJ2-2,TRBV6-1,-,-
CASSDLPRGRGNTGELFF,TGTGCCAGCAGTGATCTACCCCGGGGCAGAGGAAACACCGGGGAGCTGTTTTTT,TRBJ2-2,TRBV6-4,-,-
CASSFRGRTDTQYF,TGTGCCAGCAGTTTTAGGGGGCGGACAGATACGCAGTATTTT,TRBJ2-3,TRBV5-4,-,TRBD1
CASSLGLKNQETQYF,TGTGCCAGCAGCTTGGGCCTTAAAAATCAAGAGACCCAGTACTTC,TRBJ2-5,TRBV5-4,-,-
CASSRSANEKLFF,TGTGCCAGCAGCCGCTCAGCTAATGAAAAACTGTTTTTT,TRBJ1-4,TRBV7-8,-,-
CASSVSPGPGGEQYF,TGTGCCAGCAGTGTGAGTCCGGGCCCAGGTGGCGAGCAGTACTTC,TRBJ2-7,TRBV9,-,-
CASSYGTGRASYEQYF,TGTGCCAGCAGTTACGGCACAGGAAGAGCCTCCTACGAGCAGTACTTC,TRBJ2-7,TRBV6-5,few,-
CASSPQRSTGHHEAFF,TGTGCCAGCAGCCCCCAGCGCAGTACCGGACACCATGAAGCTTTCTTT,TRBJ1-1,TRBV7-9,few,-
CASSLRGSGVQTQYF,TGTGCCAGCAGCTTACGTGGTAGCGGGGTCCAGACCCAGTACTTC,TRBJ2-5,TRBV7-9,few,TRBD2
CASSVDLYTGELFF,TGTGCCAGCAGTGTCGACCTATACACCGGGGAGCTGTTTTTT,TRBJ2-2,TRBV6-1,-,-
CASSQEDTQYF,TGTGCCAGCAGCCAAGAAGATACGCAGTATTTT,TRBJ2-3,TRBV14,-,-
CASRRAPNTGELFF,TGTGCCAGCAGACGGGCCCCGAACACCGGGGAGCTGTTTTTT,TRBJ2-2,TRBV5-4,-,-
CAGRGARDNEQFF,TGTGCCGGGCGGGGGGCGCGGGACAATGAGCAGTTCTTC,TRBJ2-1,TRBV10-3,-,TRBD2
CASSLMNRGGYEQYF,TGTGCCAGCAGCTTGATGAACAGGGGGGGCTACGAGCAGTACTTC,TRBJ2-7,TRBV5-8,-,-
CASSPPPFSGNTIYF,TGTGCCAGCAGTCCCCCGCCGTTCTCTGGAAACACCATATATTTT,TRBJ1-3,TRBV28,-,-
CTSSQGGTFFYGYTF,TGCACCAGCAGCCAAGGCGGGACATTCTTCTATGGCTACACCTTC,TRBJ1-2,TRBV1,-,-
CATAGSRYNEQFF,TGTGCCACCGCAGGCAGCCGATACAATGAGCAGTTCTTC,TRBJ2-1,TRBV15,-,-
CASSEFGAASSPLHF,TGTGCCAGCAGTGAATTTGGGGCAGCAAGCTCACCCCTCCACTTT,TRBJ1-6,TRBV6-1,-,-
CASSQELHNEQFF,TGTGCCAGCAGCCAAGAATTGCACAATGAGCAGTTCTTC,TRBJ2-1,TRBV14,once,-
CASSEGSTYEQYF,TGTGCCAGCAGTGAGGGGAGTACCTACGAGCAGTACTTC,TRBJ2-7,TRBV4-2,-,-
CASSQTGQGVRGYTF,TGCGCCAGCAGCCAGACGGGACAGGGTGTCCGTGGCTACACCTTC,TRBJ1-2,TRBV4-1,-,TRBD1
CSVPPSGTAGGYTF,TGCAGCGTCCCCCCCTCCGGGACAGCAGGCGGCTACACCTTC,TRBJ1-2,TRBV29-1,-,TRBD1
CASTSDRVEAFF,TGTGCCAGCACCTCAGACAGGGTAGAAGCTTTCTTT,TRBJ1-1,TRBV28,-,TRBD1
CASSALPSSNQPQHF,TGTGCCAGCAGTGCTCTACCCAGTAGCAATCAGCCCCAGCATTTT,TRBJ1-5,TRBV2,once,-